The 5 T cell receptor beta chains below all came from one sample that was sequenced in a study of monozygotic twins with cystic fibrosis. Method: immunoSEQ multiplex PCR; TCRdb's copy keeps in-frame clones and lacks some. The sample lists over 15,000 clones; roughly 96% were seen once. Sequences were obtained from blood. These receptors were obtained from a girl aged 2-10 years with cystic fibrosis.

V usage is TRBV6-1 and J usage is TRBJ1-2; a weak D match, TRBD1 (5 bases). Germline values: CDR1 MNHNS, CDR2 SASEGT. The CDR3 spans 13 residues. V was pared by 6 bases and J by 5 bases, with 13 bases between. The CDR3 here is CASRGVWTYGYTF. DNA for the CDR3: TGTGCCAGCAGGGGGGTGTGGACGTATGGCTACACCTTC.

The chain links TRBV9 to TRBJ1-6; 12 positions agree with TRBD1. The germline CDR1 and CDR2 sequences are SGDLS and YYNGEE. This CDR3 is 16 amino acids long. V shed 3 bases, J shed 9 bases, and the junction held 7 bases outside the gene matches. CDR3 nucleotides: TGTGCCAGCAGCGCACCCGGGACAGGGGGCTTTTCACCCCTCCACTTT. As protein: CASSAPGTGGFSPLHF.

This rearrangement joins TRBV19 to TRBJ2-7, with 7 bases identical to TRBD1. The germline V gene encodes CDR1 LNHDA and CDR2 SQIVND (reference sequence). The V gene end was trimmed by 4 bases and the J gene end by 0 bases; junction bases not matched to a gene: 6. There are 15 residues in the CDR3. In DNA, the CDR3 is TGTGCCAGTAGTACCAAGACAGGGAGCTCCTACGAGCAGTACTTC. Encoded protein: CASSTKTGSSYEQYF.

The gene calls are TRBV16 and TRBJ1-2; D ambiguous. Looked up from germline, CDR1 is KGHSY and CDR2 is FQNENV. This CDR3 has 18 residues. Trimming removed 2 bases from V and 3 bases from J, with 22 bases in between. CDR3 protein: CASSQVRFSEPDDYGYTF. The CDR3 DNA reads TGTGCCAGCAGCCAAGTTCGGTTTTCGGAGCCCGATGACTATGGCTACACCTTC.

The V call is TRBV11-2, the J call TRBJ1-1; possibly TRBD1 for D (6 bases). The CDR3 totals 13 residues. CDR1 SGHAT and CDR2 FQNNGV come from the germline V gene. Trimming took off 2 bases at V and 5 bases at J, with 9 bases between the two ends. CDR3 sequence: CASSLLGGTEAFF. In DNA form, the CDR3 reads TGTGCCAGCAGCTTATTAGGGGGAACTGAAGCTTTCTTT.